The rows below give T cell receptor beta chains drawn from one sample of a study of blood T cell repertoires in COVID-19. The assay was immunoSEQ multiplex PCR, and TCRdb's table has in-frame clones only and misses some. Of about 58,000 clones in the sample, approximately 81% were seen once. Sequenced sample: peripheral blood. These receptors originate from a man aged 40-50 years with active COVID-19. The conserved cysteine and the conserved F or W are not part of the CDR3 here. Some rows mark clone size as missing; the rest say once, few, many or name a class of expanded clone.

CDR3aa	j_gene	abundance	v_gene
ASSPGQGKGDNQPQH	TRBJ1-5	NA	TRBV3-1/TRBV3-2
ASSLLAGAHEQY	TRBJ2-7	once	TRBV28
ASSLLDGTAPSPLH	TRBJ1-6	NA	TRBV5-1
ASSLPLEWHNEQF	TRBJ2-1	NA	TRBV28
ASSVGLAGSLNTQY	TRBJ2-3	NA	TRBV9
ASSVVLTGANTGELF	TRBJ2-2	NA	TRBV9
ASSWGTSGSNNEQF	TRBJ2-1	NA	TRBV5-4
ASSLRPQTLSYNEQF	TRBJ2-1	NA	TRBV5-1
ASSVRQGPTYEQY	TRBJ2-7	NA	TRBV19
ATSDRGFYGYT	TRBJ1-2	NA	TRBV24-1
ASSNRGGQETQY	TRBJ2-5	few	TRBV27
ASSPPDRDGAEAF	TRBJ1-1	NA	TRBV28
ASSPGLAGVDTQY	TRBJ2-3	NA	TRBV19
ASSPTSGGTDTQY	TRBJ2-3	NA	TRBV5-1
ASSYRTSGSGNEQF	TRBJ2-1	NA	TRBV27
AWSVHFSGGDEQF	TRBJ2-1	NA	TRBV30
ASSPPDREKLF	TRBJ1-4	NA	TRBV19
ASSGGLAGVSYEQY	TRBJ2-7	NA	TRBV10-2
ASLRIRGWLAIMDEQF	TRBJ2-1	NA	TRBV28
ASSLMTSGSYEQY	TRBJ2-7	NA	TRBV13
ARAHENENTIY	TRBJ1-3	NA	TRBV21-1
ASSLGRSSDDPGELF	TRBJ2-2	NA	TRBV7-9
ASSQDLQGGNTIY	TRBJ1-3	NA	TRBV4-2
ASSHHRTGREETQY	TRBJ2-5	NA	TRBV3-1/TRBV3-2
ASSLRRWGSFLNTEAF	TRBJ1-1	NA	TRBV7-2
ASSPGLGSYNEQF	TRBJ2-1	NA	TRBV27
ASSLTGASGDIQY	TRBJ2-4	NA	TRBV18
ASSPREETQY	TRBJ2-5	NA	TRBV18
ASSTPGAKNIQY	TRBJ2-4	NA	TRBV5-4
ASSSTGTGSYEQY	TRBJ2-7	NA	TRBV5-1
ASSDGLADTGELF	TRBJ2-2	NA	TRBV2
ASSQTGSIQPQH	TRBJ1-5	NA	TRBV4-2
ASSIGGGSEQY	TRBJ2-7	NA	TRBV19
ASSLSWQGAYNSPLH	TRBJ1-6	NA	TRBV27
ASSSSLGGELF	TRBJ1-4	NA	TRBV5-1
ASSDSAGVVNEQF	TRBJ2-1	NA	TRBV6-4
ASSSRDSAQSLGYGYT	TRBJ1-2	medium-sized	TRBV7-9
ASSYPSDTNYGYT	TRBJ1-2	NA	TRBV6-2/TRBV6-3
ASRDQGRNQPQH	TRBJ1-5	NA	TRBV27
ATSDPGTGNEQF	TRBJ2-1	NA	TRBV24-1
ATQTITDTQY	TRBJ2-3	NA	TRBV28
ASSFLIPSLRSYNEQF	TRBJ2-1	NA	TRBV7-2